What follows are 21 T cell receptor beta chains derived from one specimen sequenced in a study of blood T cells in healthy people across ages. Sample-barcoded 5' priming and a J-beta primer mix drove a second PCR of 7 to 11 cycles. MiXCR, run by TCRdb on the 5' RACE reads, gives a single entry per CDR3 protein. The table includes fewer than 2,000,000 distinct CDR3 sequences, 30% to 40% detected once. The sequencing input was blood. Source of these receptors: a human donor in good health.

This clonotype appeared once. The chain employs TRBV4-2 and TRBJ2-7; D possibly corresponds to TRBD1 (5 bases). The CDR3 has 15 amino acids. V was clipped by 1 base and J by 4 bases, with 14 bases between them. Per the germline V gene, CDR1 is LGHNA and CDR2 is YNFKEQ. CDR3: CASSQGVRVDYEQYF. The CDR3 DNA reads as TGTGCCAGCAGCCAAGGCGTCAGGGTCGATTACGAGCAGTACTTC.

A few counts support this clonotype. The CDR3 reads CASSPGGYTF. CDR3 nucleotide sequence: TGTGCCAGCAGCCCAGGTGGCTACACCTTC. The chain carries TRBV7-9 and TRBJ1-2; no clear D gene. Per germline, CDR1 SEHNR and CDR2 FQNEAQ (reference sequence). Trimming shortened V by 5 bases and J by 7 bases, and 5 bases separated the two germline ends. The CDR3 covers 10 residues.

This clonotype was picked up a small number of times. The rearrangement joins TRBV20-1 to TRBJ2-1; D gene unclear. V was trimmed by 2 bases and J by 4 bases, leaving 9 bases between them. The CDR3 runs 13 residues. Germline CDR1 DFQATT, CDR2 SNEGSKA (reference sequence). As DNA, the CDR3 is TGCAGTGCTAGATCACGGACGTACAATGAGCAGTTCTTC. Its protein product is CSARSRTYNEQFF.

V gene TRBV9 combines with J gene TRBJ1-2, with TRBD1 matching 9 bases. This CDR3 has 18 residues. Germline loops: CDR1 SGDLS, CDR2 YYNGEE. V dropped 0 bases and J dropped 5; count of bases not matched to a gene: 14. Here the CDR3 reads CASSVADRGVPLSYGYTF. CDR3 nucleotide sequence: TGTGCCAGCAGCGTAGCTGACAGGGGGGTCCCCCTTAGTTATGGCTACACCTTC.

This clonotype was seen only a few times. The chain has TRBV12-3 or TRBV12-4 and TRBJ2-7, with D possibly TRBD2 on 5 matching bases. This CDR3 has 14 amino acids. Trimming left V 6 bases short and J 1 base short, with 13 bases between. The CDR3: CASSNEGDSYEQYF. As DNA, the CDR3 is TGTGCCAGCAGCAATGAGGGTGATTCCTACGAGCAGTACTTC.

The chain recombines TRBV7-2 with TRBJ2-7, with 7 positions matching TRBD1. After removal of 5 bases from V and 3 bases from J, the junction contained 10 bases not matched to a gene. This CDR3 spans 15 amino acids. CDR1 is SGHTA and CDR2 is FQGNSA in the germline V gene. The CDR3 spells CASSAHGTAVYEQYF. CDR3 DNA: TGTGCCAGCAGCGCACACGGGACAGCCGTCTACGAGCAGTACTTC.

The CDR3: CASSSPGGIEAFF. The DNA for the CDR3 is TGTGCCAGCAGTTCACCAGGGGGTATAGAAGCTTTCTTT. The J gene is TRBJ1-1, the V gene TRBV2; the match to TRBD1 covers 7 bases. The trim removed 5 bases at V and 8 bases at J, leaving 8 bases unmatched. Per germline, CDR1 SNHLY and CDR2 FYNNEI. The CDR3 totals 13 residues.

The chain employs TRBV7-3 and TRBJ2-1; 11 positions match TRBD1. CDR1 is SGHTA and CDR2 is FQGTGA in the germline V gene. The ends lost 1 base at V and 3 bases at J; junction bases unmatched: 11. The length of the CDR3 is 19 residues. The CDR3, as DNA: TGTGCCAGCAGCTTAAAGGACAGGGGGCACCCTGGAGTCTACAATGAGCAGTTCTTC. Its translation is CASSLKDRGHPGVYNEQFF.

This clonotype was seen a few times. The CDR3 reads CSVPLGRGTEAFF. As DNA, the CDR3 is TGCAGCGTCCCCTTGGGGCGCGGCACTGAAGCTTTCTTT. J is TRBJ1-1 and V is TRBV29-1; TRBD1 is a possible D gene (5 bases). The CDR3 has 13 amino acids. Trimming took 6 bases from V and 4 from J, leaving 15 bases between them. Germline lookup yields CDR1 SQVTM and CDR2 ANQGSEA.

There are a few counts of this clonotype. The junction does not match germline at one end; this may be a read error. The genes are TRBV9 and TRBJ2-7; the match to TRBD1 covers 11 bases. Germline V gene sequence: CDR1 SGDLS, CDR2 YYNGEE. The CDR3 loop spans 15 amino acids. The CDR3 reads CTSSAGTGGSYEQYF. DNA of the CDR3: TGTACCAGCAGCGCCGGGACAGGGGGCTCCTACGAGCAGTACTTC.

A few counts support this clonotype. The J gene is TRBJ2-3, the V gene TRBV5-1; tentative D call: TRBD1 (6 bases). Trimming left V 3 bases short and J 7 bases short, with 21 bases between. CDR1 and CDR2 (germline): SGHRS, YFSETQ. The CDR3 covers 16 residues. CDR3: CASSSSGVSLIHTQYF. The CDR3 nucleotides read TGCGCCAGCAGCTCCTCAGGGGTCTCCCTCATCCATACGCAGTATTTT.

CDR3: CASSLYVDYGYTF. The CDR3 nucleotides read TGTGCCAGCAGCTTGTACGTAGACTATGGCTACACCTTC. The chain carries TRBV7-2 and TRBJ1-2; D gene ambiguous. V lost 3 bases and J lost 3, with 8 bases in between. The CDR3 sequence is 13 residues long. Germline V gene lookup returns CDR1 SGHTA and CDR2 FQGNSA. Looking up the rest from reference TRBV7-2 and TRBJ1-2 gives the full variable domain: GAGVSQSPSNKVTEKGKDVELRCDPISGHTALYWYRQSLGQGLEFLIYFQGNSAPDKSGLPSDRFSAERTGGSVSTLTIQRTQQEDSAVYLCASSLYVDYGYTFGSGTRLTVV.

The CDR3 spells CSAGTSGIQETQYF. The CDR3 coding sequence is TGCAGCGCTGGGACTAGCGGTATACAAGAGACCCAGTACTTC. The chain uses TRBV29-1 and TRBJ2-5; TRBD2 agrees at 11 bases. The CDR3 totals 14 residues. With V trimmed by 7 bases and J by 2 bases, 6 bases remained unmatched. Germline lookup yields CDR1 SQVTM and CDR2 ANQGSEA.

Turning to this clonotype: A read error is possible here, since a much larger clone lies one base away. The chain links TRBV29-1 to TRBJ2-1, with 7 bases aligning to TRBD2. CDR3 length: 17 amino acids. V was clipped by 4 bases and J by 5 bases; unmatched bases: 17. The V gene's germline CDR1 is SQVTM and CDR2 ANQGSEA. The CDR3 DNA sequence: TGCAGCGTTGTTCATCCAAGTTGGCGGGGGAAGAACAATGAGCAGTTCTTC. Protein: CSVVHPSWRGKNNEQFF.

V is TRBV7-2 and J is TRBJ2-3; weak D call: TRBD1 (5 bases). The germline V and J ends were trimmed by 4 bases and 6 bases, with 20 bases remaining between them. CDR1 is SGHTA, CDR2 FQGNSA, per germline. The CDR3 runs to 16 residues. The CDR3 is CASSSPVIRVFDTQYF. Written as DNA, the CDR3 is TGTGCCAGCAGCTCACCCGTAATCAGGGTGTTCGATACGCAGTATTTT.

V usage is TRBV7-9 and J usage is TRBJ2-5, with D perhaps matching TRBD1 (5 bases). The V gene lost 4 bases and the J gene lost 4 bases, with 19 bases spanning the gap. CDR3 length equals 16 residues. CDR1 and CDR2 from the germline V gene are SEHNR and FQNEAQ (reference sequence). CDR3 nucleotides: TGTGCCAGCAGCTCCATGTCCGTAAGGGGTCGAGAGACCCAGTACTTC. This codes for CASSSMSVRGRETQYF.

The chain combines TRBV5-1 with TRBJ1-2; D gene uncertain. The CDR3 covers 16 residues. Germline values: CDR1 SGHRS, CDR2 YFSETQ. The V end lost 0 bases, the J end lost 0 bases, and 12 bases lay between the germline ends. Written as DNA, the CDR3 is TGCGCCAGCAGCTTGGATGGCGGATCTGCTAACTATGGCTACACCTTC. Its protein is CASSLDGGSANYGYTF.

With regard to this clonotype: At one end the junction does not follow the germline gene, possibly because of a read error. The rearrangement joins TRBV12-3 or TRBV12-4 to TRBJ1-1; TRBD1 is a possible D gene (6 bases). The CDR3 runs 14 residues. CDR3 in DNA: TGTGCGAGCAGACCAGGGGCGAGGGGCACTGAAGCTTTCTTT. As protein: CASRPGARGTEAFF.

This clonotype appeared a few times. This chain connects TRBV7-9 to TRBJ1-5; TRBD1 agrees at 7 bases. The junction had 12 bases not matched to a gene; V was cut back by 3 bases and J by 7 bases. The CDR3 has 16 residues. In germline, CDR1 is SEHNR, CDR2 FQNEAQ (reference sequence). Here the CDR3 reads CASSLTQGPGQQPQHF. CDR3 DNA sequence: TGTGCCAGCAGCTTGACACAGGGCCCGGGACAGCAGCCCCAGCATTTT.

This clonotype was recorded a few times. The chain joins TRBV10-3 to TRBJ2-5; D perhaps matches TRBD1 (6 bases). V dropped 0 bases and J dropped 13 bases, with 27 bases sitting between them. The CDR3 contains 17 residues. Germline V lookup: CDR1 ENHRY, CDR2 SYGVKD. DNA for the CDR3: TGTGCCATCAGTGAGTCCCCAGCATGGACAGTGGAGTCCATCGTGTACTTC. Protein sequence: CAISESPAWTVESIVYF.

The rearrangement joins TRBV20-1 to TRBJ2-3, with D uncertain. Germline assignment: CDR1 DFQATT and CDR2 SNEGSKA (reference sequence). V lost 0 bases, J lost 3 bases, and 7 bases lay in between. The CDR3 consists of 13 residues. The CDR3 loop is CSAREGITDTQYF. For the CDR3, the DNA is TGCAGTGCTAGAGAGGGTATTACAGATACGCAGTATTTT.